Each of the 23 T cell receptor beta chains below was sequenced from the same sample in a study of blood T cell repertoires in COVID-19. Produced via immunoSEQ multiplex PCR; TCRdb's table is partial and in-frame only. The table has 85,000 to 130,000 clones, more than 80% seen once. Sequenced input: peripheral blood. The source of these receptors is a woman aged 55-70 years with acute or convalescent COVID-19.

The V gene is TRBV13, the J gene TRBJ2-3, with 11 nucleotides matching TRBD2. The CDR3 length is 15 residues. Germline V gives CDR1 PRHDT, CDR2 FYEKMQ (reference sequence). V was pared by 3 bases and J by 4 bases, with 3 bases of the junction left unmatched. CDR3 residues: CASSFSGGAPDTQYF. In DNA form, the CDR3 reads TGTGCCAGCAGCTTTAGCGGGGGGGCCCCAGATACGCAGTATTTT.

This chain connects TRBV7-3 to TRBJ2-1; 11 bases are a match to TRBD2. V lost 4 bases, J lost 3 bases, and 2 bases stayed unmatched. Germline V CDR1 and CDR2: SGHTA, FQGTGA. This CDR3 comprises 15 residues. For the CDR3, the DNA is TGTGCCAGCAGCTCGACTAGCGGGGACTACAATGAGCAGTTCTTC. Its translation: CASSSTSGDYNEQFF.

This clone was seen only once. J is TRBJ1-1 and V is TRBV7-9, with unresolved D. Germline V CDR1 and CDR2: SEHNR, FQNEAQ (reference sequence). V was shortened by 1 base and J by 3 bases, with 3 bases between the two germline ends. CDR3 length: 12 amino acids. The CDR3 region is CASSLVDTEAFF. CDR3 coding DNA: TGTGCCAGCAGCTTAGTAGACACTGAAGCTTTCTTT.

This clone has just a few counts. This sequence joins TRBV7-8 and TRBJ1-2; tentatively, D is TRBD1 (6 bases). Germline V gene lookup returns CDR1 SGHVS and CDR2 FQNEAQ. The ends were cut back, 5 bases at V and 3 bases at J, with 10 bases in the middle. The CDR3 length is 13 residues. CDR3 coding DNA: TGTGCCAGCAGCGTACAGGGACACTATGGCTACACCTTC. Translating gives CASSVQGHYGYTF. Drawing the rest from reference TRBV7-8 and TRBJ1-2, the complete variable domain is GAGVSQSPRYKVAKRGQDVALRCDPISGHVSLFWYQQALGQGPEFLTYFQNEAQLDKSGLPSDRFFAERPEGSVSTLKIQRTQQEDSAVYLCASSVQGHYGYTFGSGTRLTVV.

The chain links TRBV7-2 to TRBJ1-1; D remains unclear. The CDR3 runs to 12 residues. Germline lookup yields CDR1 SGHTA and CDR2 FQGNSA. V gave up 2 bases and J gave up 5 bases, with 6 bases separating them. The CDR3 nucleotides read TGTGCCAGCAGCTTAATGTATACTGAAGCTTTCTTT. Amino acid sequence: CASSLMYTEAFF.

DNA of the CDR3: TGTGCCAGCAGAAGTATTGAGGGCACAGATACGCAGTATTTT. Translation gives CASRSIEGTDTQYF. The chain links TRBV6-5 to TRBJ2-3; unclear D gene. The CDR3 is 14 residues long. Per germline, CDR1 MNHEY and CDR2 SVGAGI. Trimming took 6 bases from V and 1 from J, leaving 11 bases between them.

This chain links TRBV19 with TRBJ2-7; 9 bases map to TRBD1. Looked up from germline, CDR1 is LNHDA and CDR2 is SQIVND (reference sequence). V was clipped by 5 bases and J by 2 bases; unmatched bases: 4. CDR3 length: 14 amino acids. The CDR3 region is CASSPRQGAYEQYF. In DNA, the CDR3 is TGTGCCAGTAGTCCCCGACAGGGGGCCTACGAGCAGTACTTC.

V and J are TRBV7-9 and TRBJ1-3; no reliable D call. Germline V lookup: CDR1 SEHNR, CDR2 FQNEAQ (reference sequence). Deletions cut 6 bases from V and 2 bases from J, with 11 bases between. This CDR3 spans 14 amino acids. The CDR3 protein is CASRLGVAGNTIYF. The CDR3 DNA follows: TGTGCCAGCAGACTCGGGGTTGCTGGAAACACCATATATTTT.

This clone was seen once. The V and J genes are TRBV7-8 and TRBJ1-2, with a weak D call TRBD1 (6 bases). Germline-derived CDR1 and CDR2 are SGHVS and FQNEAQ. Trimming removed 2 bases from V and 6 bases from J, with 13 bases in between. The length of the CDR3 is 14 residues. The CDR3 coding sequence is TGTGCCAGCAGCTTATTTCTGGGGGCGAATGGCTACACCTTC. As protein: CASSLFLGANGYTF. The complete variable domain, with remaining parts taken from reference TRBV7-8 and TRBJ1-2, reads GAGVSQSPRYKVAKRGQDVALRCDPISGHVSLFWYQQALGQGPEFLTYFQNEAQLDKSGLPSDRFFAERPEGSVSTLKIQRTQQEDSAVYLCASSLFLGANGYTFGSGTRLTVV.

This chain uses TRBV3-1 (or the pseudogene TRBV3-2) with TRBJ1-2; weak D call: TRBD1 (6 bases). This CDR3 region has 17 residues. V was shortened by 0 bases and J by 4 bases, with 18 bases between the two germline ends. The germline CDR1 and CDR2 sequences are LGHDT and YNNKEL (reference sequence). CDR3: CASSQDIAGTQSYGYTF. CDR3 DNA: TGTGCCAGCAGCCAAGATATAGCGGGGACACAATCCTATGGCTACACCTTC.

The V gene is TRBV7-9, the J gene TRBJ1-1; maybe TRBD1 (5 bases). The CDR3 runs 15 residues. Trimming shortened V by 0 bases and J by 6 bases, and 14 bases separated the two germline ends. Germline loops: CDR1 SEHNR, CDR2 FQNEAQ (reference sequence). CDR3 residues: CASSLANNGGAEAFF. CDR3 DNA sequence: TGTGCCAGCAGCTTAGCTAATAACGGGGGAGCTGAAGCTTTCTTT.

This chain links TRBV6-5 with TRBJ2-2; 9 nucleotides match TRBD1. This CDR3 has 15 amino acids. Germline loops: CDR1 MNHEY, CDR2 SVGAGI. Unmatched junction bases numbered 9, after V lost 6 bases and J lost 7 bases. The CDR3 DNA reads as TGTGCCAGCAGAACGACAGGGGGGATGGTCGGGGAGCTGTTTTTT. Encoded protein: CASRTTGGMVGELFF.

This chain joins TRBV5-1 and TRBJ2-2, with no clear D. Germline loops: CDR1 SGHRS, CDR2 YFSETQ. The CDR3 loop spans 16 amino acids. The ends were cut back, 0 bases at V and 4 bases at J, with 13 bases in the middle. The CDR3 loop reads CASSLARAPITGELFF. CDR3 bases: TGCGCCAGCAGCTTGGCCAGAGCGCCTATCACCGGGGAGCTGTTTTTT.

This clone was counted once. The chain links TRBV19 to TRBJ1-1; D uncertain. This CDR3 spans 15 amino acids. V was cut by 2 bases and J by 0 bases, with 10 bases left in between. Per the germline V gene, CDR1 is LNHDA and CDR2 is SQIVND (reference sequence). The CDR3 reads CASSISSVMNTEAFF. The CDR3 DNA follows: TGTGCCAGTAGTATATCGTCGGTCATGAACACTGAAGCTTTCTTT.

This sequence joins TRBV7-9 and TRBJ2-1; maybe TRBD2 (6 bases). V gave up 5 bases and J gave up 4 bases, with 15 bases separating them. The CDR3 extends over 15 amino acids. The germline V gene has CDR1 SEHNR and CDR2 FQNEAQ (reference sequence). The CDR3 coding sequence is TGTGCCAGCAGCGCCGGAGGGCCTCAGTACAATGAGCAGTTCTTC. Protein sequence: CASSAGGPQYNEQFF.

This rearrangement joins TRBV28 to TRBJ2-7, with 8 nucleotides matching TRBD1. V shed 5 bases, J shed 3 bases, and the junction held 9 bases outside the gene matches. Germline values: CDR1 MDHEN, CDR2 SYDVKM. The CDR3 extends over 15 amino acids. The CDR3: CASSPAGGFSYEQYF. In nucleotides, the CDR3 is TGTGCCAGCAGTCCCGCAGGGGGCTTTAGCTACGAGCAGTACTTC.

This clone was seen a single time. The gene calls are TRBV14 and TRBJ2-1, with a possible D match to TRBD2 (5 bases). CDR3 length: 15 residues. The V gene's germline CDR1 is SGHDN and CDR2 FVKESK. Between the trimmed V and J ends, which lost 4 bases and 6 bases, there was a span of 16 bases. CDR3 sequence reads: CASSPLVGVGNEQFF. The CDR3 DNA is TGTGCCAGCAGCCCACTAGTCGGGGTGGGCAATGAGCAGTTCTTC.

DNA for the CDR3: TGTGCCAGTAGTATATCGAGGACAGTCACTGAAGCTTTCTTT. Its translation: CASSISRTVTEAFF. This chain uses TRBV19 with TRBJ1-1, with TRBD1 as a possible D gene (6 bases). The CDR3 spans 14 residues. The germline V gene encodes CDR1 LNHDA and CDR2 SQIVND (reference sequence). Deletions cut 2 bases from V and 4 bases from J, with 11 bases between. The whole variable domain, filled in from reference TRBV19 and TRBJ1-1, reads DGGITQSPKYLFRKEGQNVTLSCEQNLNHDAMYWYRQDPGQGLRLIYYSQIVNDFQKGDIAEGYSVSREKKESFPLTVTSAQKNPTAFYLCASSISRTVTEAFFGQGTRLTVV.

This chain connects TRBV28 to TRBJ2-3; tentative D call: TRBD2 (5 bases). The CDR3 is 15 residues long. Trimming removed 3 bases from V and 1 base from J, with 11 bases in between. Germline V CDR1 and CDR2: MDHEN, SYDVKM. As DNA, the CDR3 is TGTGCCAGCAGTTTGGTGGGAGTGGGCACAGATACGCAGTATTTT. Translation gives CASSLVGVGTDTQYF.

The rearrangement links TRBV5-1 to TRBJ1-2; TRBD1 is a possible D gene (6 bases). The CDR3 is 16 amino acids. The ends were cut back, 0 bases at V and 3 bases at J, with 15 bases in the middle. Germline V gene data show CDR1 as SGHRS and CDR2 as YFSETQ. Written as DNA, the CDR3 is TGCGCCAGCAGCTTGGTATTGGGGGCAGCCTACTATGGCTACACCTTC. Its protein is CASSLVLGAAYYGYTF. The whole variable domain, filled in from reference TRBV5-1 and TRBJ1-2, reads KAGVTQTPRYLIKTRGQQVTLSCSPISGHRSVSWYQQTPGQGLQFLFEYFSETQRNKGNFPGRFSGRQFSNSRSEMNVSTLELGDSALYLCASSLVLGAAYYGYTFGSGTRLTVV.

This CDR3 is CAWSSKRGEFSYNEQFF. As DNA, the CDR3 is TGTGCCTGGAGTTCCAAGCGGGGGGAGTTCTCCTACAATGAGCAGTTCTTC. The chain has TRBV30 and TRBJ2-1; 9 bases align to TRBD2. V was clipped by 2 bases and J by 0 bases; unmatched bases: 8. From germline, CDR1 is GTSNPN and CDR2 SVGIG (reference sequence). CDR3 length equals 17 residues.

The chain joins TRBV15 to TRBJ1-3; 8 bases are shared with TRBD1. This CDR3 comprises 17 residues. The germline V gene encodes CDR1 LNHNV and CDR2 YYDKDF (reference sequence). Trimming cost V 3 bases and J 2 bases; bases outside gene matches: 9. CDR3 in amino acids: CATSRARTGLAGNTIYF. The CDR3 DNA is TGTGCCACCAGCAGGGCCAGGACAGGGCTCGCTGGAAACACCATATATTTT.

The J gene is TRBJ1-1, the V gene TRBV24-1, with D tentatively TRBD1 (5 bases). V was pared by 3 bases and J by 4 bases, with 11 bases between. Germline assignment: CDR1 KGHDR and CDR2 SFDVKD. CDR3 length: 14 amino acids. The CDR3 DNA is TGTGCCACCAGTGATCCCGACAGACCCACTGAAGCTTTCTTT. It is translated as CATSDPDRPTEAFF.